Listed below are T cell receptor beta chains from one sample, sequenced in a study of response to subunit inactivated influenza vaccine. TCRdb called the RT-PCR reads again in MiXCR, with one record for every CDR3 protein. The data contain about 520,000 distinct CDR3 sequences, roughly 7.9% of them singletons. The sequenced sample was PBMCs from blood, obtained around 25 months after vaccination. The source is a man aged 50 to 69 who received an inactivated influenza vaccine. Both conserved end residues are part of each CDR3. A D gene is named only where the DNA matches it firmly. Rows may omit the clone size; those that give it use once, few, many or a size class.

v_call	cdr3_length	clone_size	j_call	d_call	cdr3_aa	cdr3_nt
TRBV7-8	16	many	TRBJ2-3	NA	CASSRAASRYTDTQYF	TGTGCCAGCAGCCGAGCTGCTAGCAGGTACACAGATACGCAGTATTTT
TRBV4-1	13	NA	TRBJ1-3	NA	CASSGPRGNTIYF	TGCGCCAGCAGCGGGCCCAGAGGAAACACCATATATTTT
TRBV29-1	13	many	TRBJ2-4	NA	CSVEGRAKNIQYF	TGCAGCGTTGAAGGGCGGGCCAAAAACATTCAGTACTTC
TRBV4-2	15	many	TRBJ2-1	NA	CASSQDLGGIGEQFF	TGTGCCAGCAGCCAAGATTTAGGGGGGATCGGTGAGCAGTTCTTC
TRBV10-3	12	many	TRBJ2-1	NA	CAISARDGGQFF	TGTGCCATCAGTGCCCGGGACGGCGGGCAGTTCTTC
TRBV12-3/TRBV12-4	15	many	TRBJ1-5	NA	CASTHRGDTGGPQHF	TGTGCCAGCACACACCGCGGGGACACTGGCGGGCCCCAGCATTTT
TRBV7-2	14	few	TRBJ2-7	NA	CASSLSPGTYEQYF	TGTGCCAGCAGCTTATCTCCCGGGACCTACGAGCAGTACTTC
TRBV5-8	16	few	TRBJ2-3	NA	CASSLEGVFSTDTQYF	TGTGCCAGCAGCTTGGAAGGGGTTTTTAGCACAGATACGCAGTATTTT
TRBV6-5	15	many	TRBJ1-1	NA	CASSYGGLMNTEAFF	TGTGCCAGCAGTTACGGGGGTCTCATGAACACTGAAGCTTTCTTT
TRBV11-2	14	many	TRBJ2-7	TRBD1	CASSSGQGASEQYF	TGTGCCAGCAGCTCCGGACAGGGGGCTTCCGAGCAGTACTTC
TRBV28	15	few	TRBJ2-7	TRBD2	CASQFGLAGSYEQYF	TGTGCCAGCCAATTCGGACTAGCGGGTTCCTACGAGCAGTACTTC
TRBV5-1	16	NA	TRBJ2-5	TRBD1	CASSLRDRVLQETQYF	TGCGCCAGCAGCTTGAGGGACAGGGTTCTCCAAGAGACCCAGTACTTC
TRBV6-5	12	few	TRBJ1-5	NA	CASSYRVPAQHF	TGTGCCAGCAGTTACCGAGTCCCCGCCCAGCATTTT
TRBV5-1	16	many	TRBJ2-1	TRBD2	CASSTSLAGVVNEQFF	TGCGCCAGCAGCACCTCCCTAGCGGGAGTGGTGAATGAGCAGTTCTTC
TRBV25-1	14	NA	TRBJ2-3	NA	CASRQTASTDTQYF	TGTGCCAGCCGACAGACGGCTAGCACAGATACGCAGTATTTT
TRBV12-3/TRBV12-4	14	NA	TRBJ1-1	TRBD1	CASRLQGAGTEAFF	TGTGCCAGCAGACTACAGGGGGCGGGCACTGAAGCTTTCTTT
TRBV30	10	few	TRBJ2-7	NA	CAWRGYEQYF	TGTGCCTGGAGGGGCTACGAGCAGTACTTC
TRBV3-1	16	few	TRBJ2-1	NA	CASSHADRWPDNEQFF	TGTGCCAGCAGCCACGCAGACAGGTGGCCAGACAATGAGCAGTTCTTC
TRBV20-1	15	NA	TRBJ2-1	NA	CSASPPEGSYNEQFF	TGCAGTGCTAGTCCCCCAGAAGGCTCCTACAATGAGCAGTTCTTC
TRBV7-2	16	many	TRBJ2-1	TRBD2	CASSLAGGGAFNEQFF	TGTGCCAGCAGCTTAGCCGGCGGGGGGGCCTTCAATGAGCAGTTCTTC
TRBV5-1	16	NA	TRBJ2-1	NA	CASRNQGSGVRGEQFF	TGCGCCAGCAGAAACCAGGGGAGCGGGGTCCGGGGTGAGCAGTTCTTC
TRBV7-6	14	NA	TRBJ2-1	NA	CASRLFVGDVEQFF	TGTGCCAGCAGATTATTTGTTGGGGACGTAGAGCAGTTCTTC
TRBV3-1	17	few	TRBJ2-4	TRBD2	CASSPTGLAGGGNIQYF	TGTGCCAGCAGCCCGACGGGACTAGCGGGGGGGGGAAACATTCAGTACTTC
TRBV12-3/TRBV12-4	14	many	TRBJ1-5	NA	CASSFFGSNQPQHF	TGTGCCAGCAGTTTTTTCGGTAGCAATCAGCCCCAGCATTTT
TRBV10-3	17	many	TRBJ1-6	NA	CAISESQAGAYNSPLHF	TGTGCCATCAGTGAGTCGCAGGCAGGGGCTTATAATTCACCCCTCCACTTT
TRBV7-2	14	many	TRBJ2-5	NA	CASSLSGLQETQYF	TGTGCCAGCAGCTTATCAGGGCTTCAAGAGACCCAGTACTTC
TRBV20-1	17	many	TRBJ2-1	TRBD2	CSARYLAGGPSYNEQFF	TGCAGTGCTAGATATCTAGCGGGAGGGCCCTCCTACAATGAGCAGTTCTTC
TRBV6-2/TRBV6-3	14	NA	TRBJ2-5	NA	CASSYSAGAETQYF	TGTGCCAGCAGTTACTCGGCCGGGGCAGAGACCCAGTACTTC
TRBV29-1	13	NA	TRBJ2-3	TRBD1	CSGYRGRTDTQYF	TGCAGCGGATACAGGGGGCGGACAGATACGCAGTATTTT
TRBV12-3/TRBV12-4	11	many	TRBJ2-1	NA	CASRLLNEQFF	TGTGCCAGCAGACTACTGAATGAGCAGTTCTTC
TRBV7-9	14	many	TRBJ2-4	TRBD2	CASSSGGAGNIQYF	TGTGCCAGCAGCTCCGGGGGGGCTGGGAACATTCAGTACTTC
TRBV29-1	12	few	TRBJ2-5	NA	CSVAAPGGTQYF	TGCAGCGTTGCGGCCCCCGGGGGGACCCAGTACTTC
TRBV6-2/TRBV6-3	15	many	TRBJ1-2	NA	CAIRDTGRANYGYTF	TGTGCCATCCGAGACACAGGACGCGCTAACTATGGCTACACCTTC
TRBV5-6	13	few	TRBJ2-4	NA	CASSFGRKNIQYF	TGTGCCAGCAGCTTCGGCAGAAAAAACATTCAGTACTTC
TRBV16	13	few	TRBJ1-3	NA	CASSQSGGNTIYF	TGTGCCAGCAGCCAATCGGGAGGAAACACCATATATTTT
TRBV6-2/TRBV6-3	14	few	TRBJ2-6	NA	CASGQPSGANVLTF	TGTGCCAGCGGTCAGCCCTCTGGGGCCAACGTCCTGACTTTC
TRBV29-1	12	few	TRBJ2-7	TRBD1	CSGGGQGDEQYF	TGCAGCGGGGGAGGACAGGGCGACGAGCAGTACTTC
TRBV20-1	16	few	TRBJ2-1	TRBD2	CSAPDGLADTRDEQFF	TGCAGTGCCCCGGATGGACTAGCGGACACAAGGGATGAGCAGTTCTTC
TRBV7-2	14	many	TRBJ2-2	NA	CASSMGQNTGELFF	TGTGCCAGCAGCATGGGACAGAACACCGGGGAGCTGTTTTTT
TRBV12-3/TRBV12-4	14	many	TRBJ2-4	TRBD2	CASSLSTSGDIQYF	TGTGCCAGCAGTTTAAGCACTAGCGGGGACATTCAGTACTTC
TRBV20-1	13	NA	TRBJ1-2	NA	CSASSTTNYGYTF	TGCAGTGCTAGTAGTACTACGAACTATGGCTACACCTTC
TRBV20-1	14	many	TRBJ2-3	TRBD2	CSARALAGADTQYF	TGCAGTGCTAGAGCATTAGCGGGAGCCGATACGCAGTATTTT